Listed here are 24 T cell receptor beta chains from one sample, sequenced in a study of shared clonotypes between healthy human individuals. Assay: immunoSEQ multiplex PCR; the TCRdb copy retains only in-frame clones and omits some. The sample holds more than 900,000 clones, 75% to 85% seen once. The sample taken for sequencing was memory CD4+ T cells from PBMCs. Subset: CD45RA-negative fraction. Receptors were obtained from a man younger than 30 in good health. Some clones in this sample may be carry-over from other donors' samples.

CDR3 nucleotide sequence: TGTGCCAGCAGTTCCGGGACAGGGAACACCATATATTTT. It codes for CASSSGTGNTIYF. The chain employs TRBV5-4 and TRBJ1-3; 9 bases agree with TRBD1. Per the germline V gene, CDR1 is SGHNT and CDR2 is YYREEE (reference sequence). V was clipped by 5 bases and J by 7 bases; unmatched bases: 4. This CDR3 has 13 residues.

Only one count was recorded for this clone. The chain links TRBV28 to TRBJ2-1; the D is unclear. This CDR3 contains 14 residues. V lost 10 bases to trimming and J lost 0 bases, with 13 bases between them. CDR1 MDHEN and CDR2 SYDVKM come from the germline V gene. CDR3 in amino acids: CATSRSSSYNEQFF. The CDR3 coding sequence is TGTGCCACCTCAAGGAGTAGCTCCTACAATGAGCAGTTCTTC.

The count of this clone is one. The V call is TRBV6-1, the J call TRBJ1-4; 7 nucleotides agree with TRBD1. Germline CDR1 reads MNHNS; CDR2 reads SASEGT. With V trimmed by 2 bases and J by 5 bases, 5 bases remained unmatched. The CDR3 loop spans 15 amino acids. This chain's CDR3 is CASSEKTGYNEKLFF. In DNA, the CDR3 is TGTGCCAGCAGTGAAAAGACAGGGTACAATGAAAAACTGTTTTTT.

This rearrangement joins TRBV4-2 to TRBJ2-7, with D perhaps TRBD2 (5 bases). Germline CDR1 reads LGHNA; CDR2 reads YNFKEQ. The V end was cut by 6 bases, the J end by 2 bases, with 20 bases between. The CDR3 contains 16 residues. The DNA for the CDR3 is TGTGCCAGCAGGTACGAAACGGAGGCTCCTACCTACGAGCAGTACTTC. It is translated as CASRYETEAPTYEQYF.

The rearrangement joins TRBV5-4 to TRBJ2-7; D not resolved. This CDR3 has 15 amino acids. CDR1 is SGHNT, CDR2 YYREEE, per germline (reference sequence). Trimming cost V 0 bases and J 5 bases, with 15 bases left between them. As DNA, the CDR3 is TGTGCCAGCAGCTTGGAGGCCAGTCTCCTAAACGAGCAGTACTTC. The encoded protein is CASSLEASLLNEQYF. Filled out from reference TRBV5-4 and TRBJ2-7, the complete variable domain reads ETGVTQSPTHLIKTRGQQVTLRCSSQSGHNTVSWYQQALGQGPQFIFQYYREEENGRGNFPPRFSGLQFPNYSSELNVNALELDDSALYLCASSLEASLLNEQYFGPGTRLTVT.

V and J are TRBV7-6 and TRBJ1-2; D gene ambiguous. This CDR3 is 14 amino acids long. Germline CDR1 is SGHVS and CDR2 is FNYEAQ. Deletions cut 3 bases from V and 3 bases from J, with 11 bases between. DNA for the CDR3: TGTGCCAGCAGCTTGGGCCCTGAGGACTATGGCTACACCTTC. Its protein is CASSLGPEDYGYTF.

The V and J genes are TRBV29-1 and TRBJ2-3; perhaps D is TRBD1 or TRBD2 (5 bases each). Germline CDR1 and CDR2: SQVTM and ANQGSEA. The CDR3 is 14 amino acids. The V end lost 6 bases, the J end lost 6 bases, and 19 bases lay between the germline ends. The CDR3 reads CSVLPSPGTDTQYF. The CDR3 nucleotides read TGCAGCGTCCTCCCATCCCCGGGGACGGATACGCAGTATTTT.

The genes are TRBV7-6 and TRBJ2-7; no definite D call. The CDR3 runs to 14 residues. The V end was cut by 5 bases, the J end by 2 bases, with 13 bases between. Germline CDR1 and CDR2: SGHVS and FNYEAQ. CDR3 region: CASSKDIGPYEQYF. CDR3 bases: TGTGCCAGCAGCAAGGATATAGGGCCCTACGAGCAGTACTTC. The full variable domain, rest sourced from reference TRBV7-6 and TRBJ2-7, is GAGVSQSPRYKVTKRGQDVALRCDPISGHVSLYWYRQALGQGPEFLTYFNYEAQQDKSGLPNDRFSAERPEGSISTLTIQRTEQRDSAMYRCASSKDIGPYEQYFGPGTRLTVT.

This clone showed up many times. This same CDR3 is encoded by further DNA sequences in the sample. This chain connects TRBV7-9 to TRBJ2-5, with 8 bases matching TRBD2. The germline gives CDR1 SEHNR, CDR2 FQNEAQ (reference sequence). After removal of 2 bases from V and 1 base from J, the junction contained 3 bases not matched to a gene. There are 15 residues in the CDR3. DNA for the CDR3: TGTGCCAGCAGCTTACCCACTAGCGGCCAAGAGACCCAGTACTTC. It yields the protein CASSLPTSGQETQYF.

This chain links TRBV6-1 with TRBJ2-6, with D possibly TRBD2 on 6 matching bases. This CDR3 region has 17 residues. Germline CDR1 is MNHNS and CDR2 is SASEGT. The V end was cut by 4 bases, the J end by 0 bases, with 13 bases between. In DNA form, the CDR3 reads TGTGCCAGCAGTGGGAGGGGAGTTATCTCTGGGGCCAACGTCCTGACTTTC. Its translation is CASSGRGVISGANVLTF.

V and J are TRBV4-2 and TRBJ2-1; 7 nucleotides line up with TRBD2. CDR3 size: 17 residues. The trim removed 0 bases at V and 0 bases at J, leaving 5 bases unmatched. Germline loops: CDR1 LGHNA, CDR2 YNFKEQ. CDR3 sequence reads: CASSQEPSGTSYNEQFF. The CDR3 DNA follows: TGTGCCAGCAGCCAAGAGCCTAGCGGTACCTCCTACAATGAGCAGTTCTTC.

This chain links TRBV19 with TRBJ1-1; 7 nucleotides match TRBD1. J lost 6 bases, V lost 4 bases, and 8 bases had no gene match. CDR1 and CDR2 from the germline V gene are LNHDA and SQIVND (reference sequence). CDR3 length: 14 amino acids. The CDR3 region is CASSTRTGGAEAFF. Here the CDR3 DNA reads TGTGCCAGTAGTACTCGGACAGGAGGAGCTGAAGCTTTCTTT.

J is TRBJ2-7 and V is TRBV7-3; TRBD2 matches at 9 bases. Germline CDR1 is SGHTA and CDR2 is FQGTGA. The CDR3 extends over 15 amino acids. The V segment lost 3 bases and the J segment 1 base; nucleotides outside the gene matches: 4. In DNA form, the CDR3 reads TGTGCCAGCAGCTTTGGAAGCGGGGGGTCCTACGAGCAGTACTTC. Translated, it gives CASSFGSGGSYEQYF. Looking up the rest from reference TRBV7-3 and TRBJ2-7 gives the full variable domain: GAGVSQTPSNKVTEKGKYVELRCDPISGHTALYWYRQSLGQGPEFLIYFQGTGAADDSGLPNDRFFAVRPEGSVSTLKIQRTERGDSAVYLCASSFGSGGSYEQYFGPGTRLTVT.

The rearrangement links TRBV19 to TRBJ2-2; 7 nucleotides align to TRBD1. V was pared by 5 bases and J by 2 bases, with 20 bases of the junction left unmatched. Germline V gene sequence: CDR1 LNHDA, CDR2 SQIVND (reference sequence). This CDR3 comprises 20 residues. The DNA for the CDR3 is TGTGCCAGTAGTCTGGGTAGGGTCAGGGGGACCCGGGTTAACACCGGGGAGCTGTTTTTT. Amino acids: CASSLGRVRGTRVNTGELFF.

To note about this clone: This sample includes further DNA sequences coding for the same CDR3. This sequence joins TRBV5-1 and TRBJ2-7, with TRBD1 matching over 8 bases. Germline V gives CDR1 SGHRS, CDR2 YFSETQ. The CDR3 spans 14 residues. Unmatched junction bases numbered 3, after V lost 4 bases and J lost 0 bases. The CDR3 nucleotides read TGCGCCAGCAGCCCCACAGGGGGCTCCTACGAGCAGTACTTC. It codes for CASSPTGGSYEQYF.

V usage is TRBV28 and J usage is TRBJ2-7; perhaps TRBD1 as D (5 bases). Between the trimmed V and J ends, which lost 6 bases and 3 bases, there was a span of 12 bases. CDR3 length: 13 amino acids. Germline loops: CDR1 MDHEN, CDR2 SYDVKM. The CDR3 nucleotides are TGTGCCAGCAGAGTAGACGGACACTACGAGCAGTACTTC. As protein: CASRVDGHYEQYF.

Ten or more counts support this clone. Within the sample, other DNA sequences also encode this same CDR3. The V call is TRBV27, the J call TRBJ2-3; D gene unclear. The CDR3 length is 12 residues. V was pared by 5 bases and J by 2 bases, with 5 bases between. Germline loops: CDR1 MNHEY, CDR2 SMNVEV (reference sequence). The CDR3 DNA follows: TGTGCCAGCAGTCCCAACACAGATACGCAGTATTTT. It translates to CASSPNTDTQYF.

J is TRBJ2-2 and V is TRBV5-1; no clear D gene. Germline V gives CDR1 SGHRS, CDR2 YFSETQ. With 4 bases removed from V and 2 bases from J, the gap between germline ends came to 3 bases. The CDR3 extends over 12 amino acids. The CDR3 DNA follows: TGCGCCAGCAGCGACAACACCGGGGAGCTGTTTTTT. Its protein is CASSDNTGELFF.

V and J are TRBV13 and TRBJ2-5; 7 nucleotides line up with TRBD1. V was clipped by 6 bases and J by 7 bases; unmatched bases: 20. Germline assignment: CDR1 PRHDT and CDR2 FYEKMQ (reference sequence). The length of the CDR3 is 17 residues. The CDR3 sequence is CASSSVSRDSQRGTQYF. The CDR3 DNA follows: TGTGCCAGCAGTTCTGTTTCTCGGGACAGTCAACGAGGGACCCAGTACTTC.

A few counts support this clone. V gene TRBV7-2 combines with J gene TRBJ1-2; a weak D match, TRBD1 (5 bases). This CDR3 is 13 amino acids long. Trimming removed 5 bases at V and 5 bases at J, with 12 bases between. Germline lookup yields CDR1 SGHTA and CDR2 FQGNSA. The CDR3 reads CASSRDQTYGYTF. The CDR3 bases are TGTGCCAGCAGCCGGGACCAAACTTATGGCTACACCTTC.

J is TRBJ2-2 and V is TRBV2; D remains unclear. Between the trimmed V and J ends, which lost 6 bases and 5 bases, there was a span of 16 bases. Germline V CDR1 and CDR2: SNHLY, FYNNEI. The CDR3 covers 15 residues. The CDR3 sequence: CASSAQRAVTGELFF. The CDR3 region has the DNA TGTGCCAGCAGCGCCCAAAGGGCCGTAACCGGGGAGCTGTTTTTT.

The CDR3 sequence is CASSHPRLVKQYF. CDR3 DNA sequence: TGTGCCAGCAGCCACCCAAGACTAGTTAAGCAGTACTTC. The chain combines TRBV13 with TRBJ2-7; D possibly corresponds to TRBD2 (6 bases). The length of the CDR3 is 13 residues. The V gene lost 5 bases and the J gene lost 8 bases, with 16 bases spanning the gap. Germline loops: CDR1 PRHDT, CDR2 FYEKMQ (reference sequence).

V usage is TRBV15 and J usage is TRBJ2-7; D call uncertain. V dropped 0 bases and J dropped 6 bases, with 9 bases sitting between them. Germline CDR1 and CDR2: LNHNV and YYDKDF (reference sequence). CDR3 length equals 13 residues. CDR3 region: CATSRDSASEQYF. The CDR3 region has the DNA TGTGCCACCAGCAGAGATTCGGCGTCCGAGCAGTACTTC.

The rearrangement links TRBV2 to TRBJ2-2, with 10 bases matching TRBD2. This CDR3 is built from 13 residues. The J segment lost 5 bases and the V segment lost 7 bases, leaving 1 base of the junction unmatched. CDR1 is SNHLY, CDR2 FYNNEI, per germline. The CDR3 reads CASKTSGTGELFF. The CDR3 DNA reads as TGTGCCAGCAAGACTAGCGGGACCGGGGAGCTGTTTTTT.